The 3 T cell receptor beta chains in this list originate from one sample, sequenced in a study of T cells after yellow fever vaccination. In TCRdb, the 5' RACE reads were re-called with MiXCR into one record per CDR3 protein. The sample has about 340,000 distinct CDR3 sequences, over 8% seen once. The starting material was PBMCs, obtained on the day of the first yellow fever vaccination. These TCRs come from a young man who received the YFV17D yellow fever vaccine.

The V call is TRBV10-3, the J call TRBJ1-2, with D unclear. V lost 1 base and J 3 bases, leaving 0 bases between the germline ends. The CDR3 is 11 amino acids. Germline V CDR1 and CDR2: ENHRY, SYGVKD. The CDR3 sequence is CAISEYYGYTF. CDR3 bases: TGTGCCATCAGTGAGTACTATGGCTACACCTTC.

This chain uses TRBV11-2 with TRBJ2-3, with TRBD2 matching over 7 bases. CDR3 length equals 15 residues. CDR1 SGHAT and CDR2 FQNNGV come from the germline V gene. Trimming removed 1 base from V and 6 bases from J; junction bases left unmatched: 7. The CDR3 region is CASSLVGGGRDTQYF. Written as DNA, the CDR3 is TGTGCCAGCAGCTTAGTTGGGGGGGGGAGGGATACGCAGTATTTT.

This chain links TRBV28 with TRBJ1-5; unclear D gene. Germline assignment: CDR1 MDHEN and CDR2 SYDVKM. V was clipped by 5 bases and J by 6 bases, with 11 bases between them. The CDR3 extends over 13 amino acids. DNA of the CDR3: TGTGCCAGCAGTCCCCCTTTTGGTCAGCCCCAGCATTTT. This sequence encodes CASSPPFGQPQHF.